This TCR beta chain was recorded in a study of T-cell reconstitution after alpha-beta-depleted transplantation in children. Findings and limits, study-wide: It was reported that alpha-beta T cells came from several hundred expanded graft clones (about two months after transplant).

This clonotype was recorded once. The antigen is unknown. Library preparation (for TCRbeta) was performed with unique molecular identifiers. TCRdb redid the calling of the PCR reads with MiXCR, one entry per CDR3 protein. The data hold fewer than 500,000 distinct CDR3 sequences, with around two fifths observed a single time. Sequenced here: PBMCs, sampled before TCRalphabeta/CD19-depleted stem cell transplant. The receptor was derived from a girl aged 2-10 years with aplastic anemia, due to receive a stem cell transplant.

The CDR3 bases are TGCGCCAGCAGCCAAGAGGAGCAGGGAGGGACTTTGGGCAAAAACATTCAGTACTTC. Encoded protein: CASSQEEQGGTLGKNIQYF. This sequence joins TRBV4-1 and TRBJ2-4; 7 bases are shared with TRBD2. In germline, CDR1 is MGHRA, CDR2 YSYEKL. The V segment lost 0 bases and the J segment 3 bases; nucleotides outside the gene matches: 14. The CDR3 has 19 amino acids.